This T cell receptor (beta chain) came from a study of vaccination and CD4 T cells after COVID-19. Study-level points and caveats: Spike mono-reactivity held for 304 of 307 vaccine-specific clones in convalescent patients.

Cultured CD4+ T-cell DNA underwent Oncomine TCR Beta short-read sequencing. Genomic DNA was isolated from cultured CD4+ T cells. Using its own MiXCR run on the PCR reads, TCRdb lists one record per CDR3 protein. In the table there are fewer than 6,500 distinct CDR3 sequences, roughly 51% of which are singletons. Stated treatment: roughly 11-day PBMC culture with coronavirus spike peptide pools or control peptides (ViraFEST assay). As for this clonotype: Its antigen is not known.

CDR1 and CDR2 (germline): SGHVS, FQNEAQ. CDR3 length: 14 residues. V lost 5 bases to trimming and J lost 0 bases, with 10 bases between them. This chain joins TRBV7-8 and TRBJ2-5; D may be TRBD1 or TRBD2 (6 bases each). The sequence was collected from a human donor who had recovered from COVID-19. Source material: CD4+ T cells from blood, cultured in vitro. The CDR3 sequence is CASSPGEDQETQYF. The CDR3 DNA reads as TGTGCCAGCAGCCCAGGGGAGGACCAAGAGACCCAGTACTTC.